Listed below are T cell receptor beta chains from one sample, sequenced in a study of blood T cell repertoires in COVID-19. TCRdb's copy holds only in-frame clones and misses some; the assay was immunoSEQ multiplex PCR. The table has roughly 280,000 clones, 80% to 95% seen once. The specimen sequenced was PBMCs or T cells enriched from blood (not recorded which). Receptor source: a man in his forties or fifties who had been exposed to COVID-19. The CDR3 runs from the conserved cysteine through the conserved F or W. A D gene is named only where the DNA matches it firmly. Clone size is shown for a subset of rows, as once, few, many or a class of expanded clone.

j_gene	abundance	v_gene	d_gene	CDR3aa	CDR3nt
TRBJ1-1	-	TRBV27	TRBD1	CASSLTGGIGTEAFF	TGTGCCAGCAGTTTGACAGGGGGGATTGGGACTGAAGCTTTCTTT
TRBJ1-5	-	TRBV2	-	CASSERWANPGNQPQHF	TGTGCCAGCAGTGAAAGGTGGGCCAACCCTGGCAATCAGCCCCAGCATTTT
TRBJ1-5	-	TRBV5-6	TRBD1	CASSSTGGEWQPQHF	TGTGCCAGCAGCAGTACAGGGGGCGAATGGCAGCCCCAGCATTTT
TRBJ2-3	once	TRBV28	-	CASSLEPHTDTQYF	TGTGCCAGCAGCCTCGAGCCTCACACAGATACGCAGTATTTT
TRBJ2-2	-	TRBV3-1/TRBV3-2	TRBD2	CASSPGGLAGGRSGELFF	TGTGCCAGCAGCCCCGGGGGACTAGCGGGAGGGAGGAGCGGGGAGCTGTTTTTT
TRBJ2-5	-	TRBV3-1/TRBV3-2	TRBD1	CASSQDSGQGETQYF	TGTGCCAGCAGCCAAGATTCTGGACAGGGAGAGACCCAGTACTTC
TRBJ2-1	few	TRBV10-3	TRBD2	CAISGGLAGTYNEQFF	TGTGCCATCAGTGGGGGACTAGCGGGAACCTACAATGAGCAGTTCTTC
TRBJ1-2	-	TRBV28	-	CASSLQGPGGYTF	TGTGCCAGCAGTTTACAGGGGCCAGGGGGCTACACCTTC
TRBJ2-7	once	TRBV19	-	CASSMTPSGRRYF	TGTGCCAGTAGTATGACCCCCTCAGGTCGGCGGTACTTC
TRBJ2-7	-	TRBV11-3	TRBD1	CASSFLLGQGDEQYF	TGTGCCAGCAGCTTTCTCCTAGGACAGGGCGACGAGCAGTACTTC
TRBJ1-1	-	TRBV4-2	TRBD1	CASSQDQGARTEAFF	TGTGCCAGCAGCCAAGATCAGGGGGCGAGAACTGAAGCTTTCTTT
TRBJ2-7	-	TRBV4-3	TRBD2	CASSQDRSSGNEQYF	TGCGCCAGCAGCCAAGATAGATCTAGCGGTAACGAGCAGTACTTC
TRBJ1-4	-	TRBV3-1/TRBV3-2	-	CASSQDSGMSEKLFF	TGTGCCAGCAGCCAAGATTCAGGGATGAGTGAAAAACTGTTTTTT
TRBJ1-1	-	TRBV10-3	-	CAISVGGEAFF	TGTGCCATCAGTGTCGGGGGTGAAGCTTTCTTT
TRBJ2-1	-	TRBV19	TRBD1	CASSIGPGQGALYRNPNNEQFF	TGTGCCAGTAGTATAGGCCCGGGACAGGGGGCCCTTTATCGTAACCCAAACAATGAGCAGTTCTTC
TRBJ2-7	-	TRBV11-3	-	CASSTGSGSPYEQYF	TGTGCCAGCAGCACCGGAAGCGGATCCCCCTACGAGCAGTACTTC
TRBJ2-2	-	TRBV19	TRBD1	CASSSQGVGTGELFF	TGTGCCAGTAGCAGCCAGGGGGTTGGCACCGGGGAGCTGTTTTTT
TRBJ2-2	-	TRBV5-1	TRBD2	CASSISGSAGELFF	TGCGCCAGCAGCATTAGCGGGAGTGCTGGGGAGCTGTTTTTT
TRBJ2-7	-	TRBV25-1	-	CASSDLGWEQYF	TGTGCCAGCAGTGACCTCGGGTGGGAGCAGTACTTC
TRBJ2-2	-	TRBV5-4	-	CASSSPSLGVTGELFF	TGTGCCAGCAGCTCACCGTCACTGGGAGTCACCGGGGAGCTGTTTTTT
TRBJ1-2	-	TRBV29-1	-	CSVDRTDYGYTF	TGCAGCGTTGATAGGACAGACTATGGCTACACCTTC
TRBJ2-7	-	TRBV3-1/TRBV3-2	TRBD2	CASSQDLAGVGEQYF	TGTGCCAGCAGCCAAGATCTTGCGGGAGTAGGCGAGCAGTACTTC
TRBJ2-2	-	TRBV19	TRBD2	CASKARAGENTGELFF	TGTGCCAGTAAGGCGCGAGCGGGAGAGAACACCGGGGAGCTGTTTTTT
TRBJ2-1	once	TRBV29-1	TRBD1	CSGGGWGEQFF	TGCAGCGGAGGGGGCTGGGGTGAGCAGTTCTTC
TRBJ2-7	-	TRBV4-1	TRBD2	CASSQDWLSGSVLYEQYF	TGCGCCAGCAGCCAAGATTGGTTGAGCGGGAGTGTCCTTTACGAGCAGTACTTC
TRBJ2-7	-	TRBV2	TRBD2	CASSGAGGPSRKQYF	TGTGCCAGCAGTGGGGCGGGAGGGCCGTCCCGAAAGCAGTACTTC
TRBJ2-1	-	TRBV4-1	TRBD2	CASRQLANSDGEQFF	TGCGCCAGCAGGCAACTAGCGAACTCAGACGGTGAGCAGTTCTTC
TRBJ2-7	once	TRBV11-2	-	CASSFLTISSYEQYF	TGTGCCAGCAGCTTCCTAACTATCAGCTCCTACGAGCAGTACTTC
TRBJ2-2	-	TRBV15	TRBD1	CATRTGGTGELFF	TGTGCCACCAGGACAGGGGGCACCGGGGAGCTGTTTTTT
TRBJ1-5	-	TRBV19	-	CASSSGGNRVQPQHF	TGTGCCAGTAGTTCGGGGGGGAACAGGGTTCAGCCCCAGCATTTT
TRBJ2-1	-	TRBV7-3	TRBD1	CASSWDSSSYNEQFF	TGTGCCAGCAGCTGGGACAGTAGCTCCTACAATGAGCAGTTCTTC
TRBJ2-5	-	TRBV28	TRBD2	CASSWTSEETQYF	TGTGCCAGCAGTTGGACTAGCGAAGAGACCCAGTACTTC
TRBJ2-1	-	TRBV12-5	TRBD2	CASASRTSGTGFNEQFF	TGTGCTAGTGCCTCCCGGACTAGCGGGACCGGTTTCAATGAGCAGTTCTTC